Each of the 6 T cell receptor beta chains below was sequenced from the same sample in a study of T cell responses to AZD1222 COVID-19 vaccine. Assay: immunoSEQ multiplex PCR; the TCRdb copy retains only in-frame clones and omits some. The table includes approximately 140,000 clones, less than 95% detected once. Sequencing was performed on peripheral blood, taken 28 days after the second dose of the MenACWY control vaccine. The receptor source for this set is an adult who received the MenACWY meningococcal vaccine as a control.

The rearrangement links TRBV7-2 to TRBJ2-3; TRBD1 agrees at 10 bases. Trimming cost V 7 bases and J 0 bases; bases outside gene matches: 4. The CDR3 is 15 amino acids. Looked up from germline, CDR1 is SGHTA and CDR2 is FQGNSA. Here the CDR3 reads CASNPGQGSTDTQYF. As DNA, the CDR3 is TGTGCCAGCAACCCGGGACAGGGGAGCACAGATACGCAGTATTTT.

For the CDR3, the DNA is TGCGCCAGCAGTGAGTCGGACAGGGTAAATTACAATGAGCAGTTCTTC. As protein: CASSESDRVNYNEQFF. The chain recombines TRBV10-1 with TRBJ2-1; 8 bases agree with TRBD1. The CDR3 is 16 amino acids. Germline V CDR1 and CDR2: WNHNN, SYGVQD (reference sequence). J lost 4 bases, V lost 0 bases, and 5 bases had no gene match.

This rearrangement joins TRBV5-8 to TRBJ2-1; D is unclear. CDR3 length equals 16 residues. Germline CDR1 and CDR2: SGHTS and YDEGEE. V dropped 2 bases and J dropped 1 base, with 13 bases sitting between them. The CDR3, as DNA: TGTGCCAGCAGCTTAGGTAACCTCAATTCCTACAATGAGCAGTTCTTC. This codes for CASSLGNLNSYNEQFF.

The rearrangement uses TRBV19 and TRBJ1-1; 7 bases align to TRBD1. This CDR3 has 15 amino acids. The V gene end was trimmed by 5 bases and the J gene end by 4 bases; junction bases not matched to a gene: 10. The germline CDR1 and CDR2 sequences are LNHDA and SQIVND (reference sequence). The chain's CDR3 is CASSVIDRVGTEAFF. The CDR3 coding sequence is TGTGCCAGTAGTGTGATCGACAGGGTTGGCACTGAAGCTTTCTTT.

This sequence joins TRBV12-5 and TRBJ1-2; D remains unclear. CDR3 length: 11 amino acids. The V gene's germline CDR1 is LGHNT and CDR2 FRNRAP. V lost 1 base and J 13 bases, leaving 10 bases between the germline ends. In DNA, the CDR3 is TGTGCTAGTGGTTTGGCGGGAATGGGCACCTTC. Translating it yields CASGLAGMGTF.

V and J are TRBV5-1 and TRBJ2-5; D may be TRBD1 or TRBD2 (5 bases each). Trimming removed 5 bases at V and 2 bases at J, with 16 bases between. This CDR3 is 15 amino acids long. The germline V gene encodes CDR1 SGHRS and CDR2 YFSETQ. DNA of the CDR3: TGCGCCAGCAGGGCCGGGACCCAGACGCAAGAGACCCAGTACTTC. Translated: CASRAGTQTQETQYF.